Listed here is a single TCR beta chain. Its antigen remains unidentified. Every isolated RNA sample was fully reverse transcribed, so sequencing captured expressed TCRB transcripts. Sequenced by immunoSEQ multiplex PCR; TCRdb stores in-frame clones only, minus some. The sample holds 200,000 to 250,000 clones, 25% to 35% seen once. The CDR3 sequence is 15 residues long. V gave up 8 bases and J gave up 5 bases; unmatched junction bases: 6. Germline V lookup: CDR1 ENHRY, CDR2 SYGVKD. This entry is derived from a study of beta chain features in type 1 diabetes. General study findings and limits: Overrepresentation of cells with high TCR expression could result from cDNA sequencing.

Sample: central memory CD4+ T cells from blood. The chain uses TRBV10-3 and TRBJ2-3; 14 bases are shared with TRBD2. The receptor was isolated from a man aged 30-40 years in good health. CDR3 sequence reads: CAIGTSGSMIDTQYF. Written as DNA, the CDR3 is TGTGCCATCGGGACTAGCGGGAGCATGATAGATACGCAGTATTTT.